This T cell receptor beta chain was found in a study of blood T cell repertoires in COVID-19. Whole-study context: Sites in the United States, Italy and Spain provided acute and convalescent COVID-19 samples. T cells, B-cell-depleted T cells, or PBMCs provided the cDNA or gDNA that served as material.

Assay used: immunoSEQ multiplex PCR; TCRdb lists only in-frame clones, some missing. The sample consists of approximately 250,000 clones, more than 75% of them appearing once. Trimming took 1 base from V and 5 from J; bases not matched to a gene: 4. The CDR3 is 16 amino acids. Germline CDR1 reads SGHDN; CDR2 reads FVKESK. V usage is TRBV14 and J usage is TRBJ2-1, with 11 bases aligning to TRBD2. This TCR came from a woman aged 55-70 years who had recovered from COVID-19. The sample consisted of peripheral blood. CDR3 sequence reads: CASSQVAGGPDNEQFF. In nucleotides, the CDR3 is TGTGCCAGCAGCCAAGTAGCGGGGGGGCCTGACAATGAGCAGTTCTTC.